This entry concerns a single T cell receptor (beta chain). Trimming cost V 2 bases and J 7 bases, with 8 bases left between them. CDR1 is MNHEY and CDR2 is SVGAGI in the germline V gene. This CDR3 has 12 residues. This specimen comes from a study of OX40 agonist ivuxolimab in advanced cancers. This table comes from immunoSEQ multiplex PCR, and its TCRdb copy is limited to in-frame clones, with some not included. The table records about 34,000 clones, 92% of them present only once. This rearrangement joins TRBV6-5 to TRBJ1-1, with D perhaps TRBD1 (5 bases). The material was CD4+ or CD8+ T cells sorted from blood, obtained in a trial of the OX40 agonist ivuxolimab. The source is an adult with an advanced solid tumor such as melanoma, head and neck, liver or kidney cancer. Here the CDR3 DNA reads TGTGCCAGCAGTTACCCCACAGGTGAAGCTTTCTTT. Translated, it gives CASSYPTGEAFF.